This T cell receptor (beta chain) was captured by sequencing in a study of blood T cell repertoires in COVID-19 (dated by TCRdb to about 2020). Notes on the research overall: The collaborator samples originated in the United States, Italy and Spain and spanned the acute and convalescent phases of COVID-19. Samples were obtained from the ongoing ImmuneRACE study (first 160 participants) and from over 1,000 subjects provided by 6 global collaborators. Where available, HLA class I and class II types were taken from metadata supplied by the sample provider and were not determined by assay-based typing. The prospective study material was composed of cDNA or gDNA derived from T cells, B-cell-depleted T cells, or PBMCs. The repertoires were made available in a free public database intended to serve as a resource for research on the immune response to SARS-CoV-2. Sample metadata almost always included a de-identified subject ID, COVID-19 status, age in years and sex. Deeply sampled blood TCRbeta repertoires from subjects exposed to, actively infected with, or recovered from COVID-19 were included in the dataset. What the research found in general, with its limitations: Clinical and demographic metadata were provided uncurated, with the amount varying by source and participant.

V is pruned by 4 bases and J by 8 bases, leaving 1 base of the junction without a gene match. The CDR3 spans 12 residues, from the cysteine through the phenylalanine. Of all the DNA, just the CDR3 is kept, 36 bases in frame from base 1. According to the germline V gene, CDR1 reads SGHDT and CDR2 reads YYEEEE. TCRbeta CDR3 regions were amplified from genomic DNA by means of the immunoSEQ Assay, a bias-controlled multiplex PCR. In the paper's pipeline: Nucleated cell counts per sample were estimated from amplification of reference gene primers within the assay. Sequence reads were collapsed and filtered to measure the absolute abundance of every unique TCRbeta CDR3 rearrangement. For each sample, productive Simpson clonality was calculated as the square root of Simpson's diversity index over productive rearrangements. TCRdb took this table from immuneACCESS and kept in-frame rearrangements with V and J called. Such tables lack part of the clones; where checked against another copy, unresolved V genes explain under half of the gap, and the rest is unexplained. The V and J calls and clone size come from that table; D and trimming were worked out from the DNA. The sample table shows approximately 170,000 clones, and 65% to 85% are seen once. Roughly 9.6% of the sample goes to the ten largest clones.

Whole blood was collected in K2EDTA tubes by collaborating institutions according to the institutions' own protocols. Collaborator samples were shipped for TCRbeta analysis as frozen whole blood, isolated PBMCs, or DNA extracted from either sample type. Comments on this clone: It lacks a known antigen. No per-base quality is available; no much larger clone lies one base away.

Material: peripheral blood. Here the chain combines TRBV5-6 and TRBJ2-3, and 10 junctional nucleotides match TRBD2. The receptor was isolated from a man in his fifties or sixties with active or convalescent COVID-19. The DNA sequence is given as TGTGCCAGCAGCACTAGCGGGGCTACGCAGTATTTT. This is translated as CASSTSGATQYF.